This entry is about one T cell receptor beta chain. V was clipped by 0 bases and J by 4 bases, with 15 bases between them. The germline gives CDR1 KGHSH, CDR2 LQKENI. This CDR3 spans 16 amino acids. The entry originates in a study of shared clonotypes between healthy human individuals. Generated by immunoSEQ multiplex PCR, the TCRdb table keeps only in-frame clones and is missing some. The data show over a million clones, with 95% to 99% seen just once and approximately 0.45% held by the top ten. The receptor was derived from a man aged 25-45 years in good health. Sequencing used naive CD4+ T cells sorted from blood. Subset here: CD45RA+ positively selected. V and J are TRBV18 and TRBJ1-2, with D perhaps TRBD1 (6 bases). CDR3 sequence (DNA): TGTGCCAGCTCACCACCGACAGGAACTGAAATCTATGGCTACACCTTC. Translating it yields CASSPPTGTEIYGYTF.